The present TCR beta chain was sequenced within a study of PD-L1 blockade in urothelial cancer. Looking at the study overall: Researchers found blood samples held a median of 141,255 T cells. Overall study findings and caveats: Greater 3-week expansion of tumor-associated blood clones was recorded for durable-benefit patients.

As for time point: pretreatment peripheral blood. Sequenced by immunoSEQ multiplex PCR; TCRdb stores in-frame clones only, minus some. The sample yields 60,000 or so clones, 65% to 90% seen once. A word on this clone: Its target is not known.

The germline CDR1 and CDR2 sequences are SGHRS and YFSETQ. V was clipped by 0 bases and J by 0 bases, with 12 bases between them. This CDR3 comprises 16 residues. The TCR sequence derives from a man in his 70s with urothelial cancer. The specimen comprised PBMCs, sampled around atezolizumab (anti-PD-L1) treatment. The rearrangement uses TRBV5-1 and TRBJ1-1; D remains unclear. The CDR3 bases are TGCGCCAGCAGCTTGGCTTTAGGCGGGGTGAACACTGAAGCTTTCTTT. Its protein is CASSLALGGVNTEAFF.